This record covers a single T cell receptor beta chain. The sample belongs to a study of beta chain features in type 1 diabetes. On the study more broadly: Cells sorted and examined across all samples totaled nearly 110,000,000.

Expressed TCRB transcripts got sequenced, as all isolated RNA was reverse transcribed. Sequenced by immunoSEQ multiplex PCR; TCRdb stores in-frame clones only, minus some. The sample contains 5,000 to 7,000 clones, around 75% of which appear only once. This clonotype originated in a man aged 18-30 years in good health. Sequences were obtained from Tregs from blood.

CDR3 amino acids: CSVKRGEHIQYF. In DNA, the CDR3 is TGCAGCGTGAAGCGGGGGGAACACATTCAGTACTTC. The chain carries TRBV29-1 and TRBJ2-4, with 9 bases fitting TRBD2. The germline V gene encodes CDR1 SQVTM and CDR2 ANQGSEA. With 6 bases clipped from V and 8 bases from J, the junction kept 5 bases outside the gene matches. The CDR3 is 12 amino acids.